Below, 29 T cell receptor beta chains from the same sample are listed, as sequenced in a study of T cell responses to AZD1222 COVID-19 vaccine. Assay: immunoSEQ multiplex PCR; the TCRdb copy retains only in-frame clones and omits some. The sample contains 240,000 or so clones, more than 80% of which appear only once. The input for sequencing was peripheral blood, taken on day 0 of AZD1222 vaccination. The receptors were gathered from an adult in good health.

The V call is TRBV11-2, the J call TRBJ2-4, with a possible D match to TRBD1 (5 bases). This CDR3 has 14 amino acids. Looked up from germline, CDR1 is SGHAT and CDR2 is FQNNGV. The V gene lost 1 base and the J gene lost 2 bases, with 6 bases spanning the gap. CDR3 loop: CASSLAGTKNIQYF. The CDR3 DNA sequence: TGTGCCAGCAGCTTAGCAGGGACCAAAAACATTCAGTACTTC. Combining the CDR3 with reference TRBV11-2 and TRBJ2-4 gives the whole variable domain EAGVAQSPRYKIIEKRQSVAFWCNPISGHATLYWYQQILGQGPKLLIQFQNNGVVDDSQLPKDRFSAERLKGVDSTLKIQPAKLEDSAVYLCASSLAGTKNIQYFGAGTRLSVL.

This chain joins TRBV18 and TRBJ1-4, with D possibly matching TRBD1 (6 bases). Trimming removed 7 bases from V and 4 bases from J, with 10 bases in between. Germline CDR1 reads KGHSH; CDR2 reads LQKENI. The CDR3 sequence is 13 residues long. This CDR3 reads CASFRGNNEKLFF. In DNA, the CDR3 is TGTGCCAGCTTCAGGGGAAATAATGAAAAACTGTTTTTT.

The genes are TRBV19 and TRBJ1-1, with D possibly matching TRBD1 (5 bases). CDR3 length: 13 amino acids. The germline CDR1 and CDR2 sequences are LNHDA and SQIVND (reference sequence). V gave up 7 bases and J gave up 4 bases, with 13 bases separating them. The CDR3 protein is CASTDSRGTEAFF. The DNA for the CDR3 is TGTGCCAGTACTGACAGCCGGGGCACTGAAGCTTTCTTT. Based on the CDR3 plus reference TRBV19 and TRBJ1-1, the full variable domain is DGGITQSPKYLFRKEGQNVTLSCEQNLNHDAMYWYRQDPGQGLRLIYYSQIVNDFQKGDIAEGYSVSREKKESFPLTVTSAQKNPTAFYLCASTDSRGTEAFFGQGTRLTVV.

Comment on this clone: The junction departs from germline at one end; a sequencing error may be responsible. V usage is TRBV14 and J usage is TRBJ2-1; D is possibly TRBD1 or TRBD2 (6 bases each). CDR3 length: 13 residues. Germline values: CDR1 SGHDN, CDR2 FVKESK. CDR3 protein: CASSQDLTGARLF. The CDR3 DNA reads TGTGCCAGCAGCCAAGATCTCACGGGGGCGCGTCTCTTC.

This chain joins TRBV28 and TRBJ1-4, with no clear D. CDR1 is MDHEN and CDR2 is SYDVKM in the germline V gene. CDR3 length: 12 amino acids. Trimming took 7 bases from V and 4 from J, leaving 7 bases between them. This CDR3 reads CASNWGNEKLFF. CDR3 nucleotide sequence: TGTGCCAGCAATTGGGGTAATGAAAAACTGTTTTTT.

This rearrangement joins TRBV18 to TRBJ2-7, with TRBD2 as a possible D gene (5 bases). The V gene's germline CDR1 is KGHSH and CDR2 LQKENI. CDR3 length: 12 amino acids. V lost 2 bases to trimming and J lost 5 bases, with 7 bases between them. The CDR3 protein is CASSPVGDEQYF. In nucleotides, the CDR3 is TGTGCCAGCTCACCAGTCGGGGACGAGCAGTACTTC.

The V and J genes are TRBV28 and TRBJ1-4; D is unclear. Germline lookup yields CDR1 MDHEN and CDR2 SYDVKM. The CDR3 sequence is 17 residues long. V shed 3 bases and J shed 3 bases, with 17 bases lying between them. CDR3 in DNA: TGTGCCAGCAGTTTCTTGGAGGGTATCGGGCCTAATGAAAAACTGTTTTTT. This translates into CASSFLEGIGPNEKLFF.

This chain links TRBV5-4 with TRBJ1-4; possibly TRBD1 for D (6 bases). The CDR3 extends over 15 amino acids. Germline V gives CDR1 SGHNT, CDR2 YYREEE (reference sequence). V was cut by 5 bases and J by 0 bases, with 11 bases left in between. Written as DNA, the CDR3 is TGTGCCAGCAGACCAGGGACAACAACTAATGAAAAACTGTTTTTT. Translation: CASRPGTTTNEKLFF.

The V and J genes are TRBV4-1 and TRBJ2-1, with 8 bases lining up with TRBD2. V shed 6 bases and J 8 bases; nucleotides not matched to a gene: 6. The CDR3 sequence is 13 residues long. The germline V gene encodes CDR1 MGHRA and CDR2 YSYEKL. CDR3 sequence reads: CASRRGVFDEQFF. Here the CDR3 DNA reads TGCGCCAGCAGGCGGGGGGTGTTTGATGAGCAGTTCTTC.

The chain employs TRBV6-5 and TRBJ2-5; D gene ambiguous. The CDR3 length is 14 residues. Trimming left V 7 bases short and J 5 bases short, with 17 bases between. CDR1 is MNHEY and CDR2 is SVGAGI in the germline V gene. In DNA form, the CDR3 reads TGTGCCAGCAAAGTTAACAAGTACGGGGAGACCCAGTACTTC. It is translated as CASKVNKYGETQYF.

This rearrangement joins TRBV7-9 to TRBJ2-3; D may be TRBD1 (5 bases). The CDR3 covers 14 residues. The V gene lost 1 base and the J gene lost 2 bases, with 7 bases spanning the gap. Germline values: CDR1 SEHNR, CDR2 FQNEAQ (reference sequence). Here the CDR3 DNA reads TGTGCCAGCAGCTTAGAACAGGTCACAGATACGCAGTATTTT. Amino acids: CASSLEQVTDTQYF.

The gene calls are TRBV12-2 and TRBJ2-2. TRBV12-2 is reported as a pseudogene. This CDR3 is 13 amino acids long. DNA for the CDR3: TGTGCAAGTCGCTTCCCCTTCGCCCGTGGGCTGTTTTTT. Protein product: CASRFPFARGLFF.

The J gene is TRBJ2-2, the V gene TRBV28; 10 bases align to TRBD2. The CDR3 loop spans 16 amino acids. Trimming at V came to 6 bases and at J to 2 bases, leaving 6 bases not matched to a gene. Germline V gene lookup returns CDR1 MDHEN and CDR2 SYDVKM. The CDR3: CASRIGTSANTGELFF. CDR3 nucleotide sequence: TGTGCCAGCAGAATAGGGACTAGCGCCAACACCGGGGAGCTGTTTTTT.

The chain carries TRBV3-1 (or the pseudogene TRBV3-2) and TRBJ1-1; D is ambiguous. The CDR3 contains 12 residues. Trimming removed 3 bases at V and 7 bases at J, with 9 bases between. Germline V CDR1 and CDR2: LGHDT, YNNKEL (reference sequence). The CDR3 sequence: CASSHRVGEAFF. The CDR3 coding sequence is TGTGCCAGCAGCCATCGGGTGGGTGAAGCTTTCTTT.

The rearrangement uses TRBV18 and TRBJ1-6; tentatively, D is TRBD1 (5 bases). The V gene's germline CDR1 is KGHSH and CDR2 LQKENI. Trimming cost V 2 bases and J 13 bases, with 12 bases left between them. The CDR3 extends over 13 amino acids. The CDR3 coding sequence is TGTGCCAGCTCACCAGGGGGAGTTTCCCCCCTCCACTTT. It translates to CASSPGGVSPLHF.

The rearrangement uses TRBV3-1 (or the pseudogene TRBV3-2) and TRBJ2-7; TRBD1 is a possible D gene (5 bases). The germline gives CDR1 LGHDT, CDR2 YNNKEL (reference sequence). The V and J ends lost 3 bases and 3 bases respectively, with 9 bases between them. The CDR3 loop spans 13 amino acids. The CDR3 DNA reads TGTGCCAGCAGCCAGGGGCAGCTCTACGAGCAGTACTTC. Translated, it gives CASSQGQLYEQYF.

The J gene is TRBJ2-7, the V gene TRBV27, with 7 bases that match TRBD2. V shed 4 bases, J shed 2 bases, and the junction held 11 bases outside the gene matches. Germline lookup yields CDR1 MNHEY and CDR2 SMNVEV (reference sequence). The CDR3 is made up of 16 amino acids. As DNA, the CDR3 is TGTGCCAGCAGTTCCCCCCCGGGGGGACTAACCTACGAGCAGTACTTC. It encodes CASSSPPGGLTYEQYF.

V gene TRBV13 combines with J gene TRBJ2-7, with D perhaps TRBD1 or TRBD2 (6 bases each). CDR1 and CDR2 (germline): PRHDT, FYEKMQ (reference sequence). The CDR3 sequence is 14 residues long. The V end was cut by 2 bases, the J end by 2 bases, with 10 bases between. CDR3 in amino acids: CASSLNRGAYEQYF. CDR3 DNA sequence: TGTGCCAGCAGCTTAAATAGGGGGGCCTACGAGCAGTACTTC.

The J gene is TRBJ1-6, the V gene TRBV11-2; possible D gene TRBD1, 5 bases. CDR1 is SGHAT, CDR2 FQNNGV, per germline. The germline V and J ends were trimmed by 5 bases and 0 bases, with 14 bases remaining between them. CDR3 length: 17 residues. The CDR3 sequence is CASSPRRGSSYNSPLHF. DNA of the CDR3: TGTGCCAGCAGCCCCCGGAGGGGTAGCTCCTATAATTCACCCCTCCACTTT.

V and J are TRBV30 and TRBJ1-3; D might be TRBD1 (5 bases). CDR1 GTSNPN and CDR2 SVGIG come from the germline V gene (reference sequence). Trimming removed 3 bases at V and 5 bases at J, with 8 bases between. This CDR3 comprises 12 residues. CDR3 amino acids: CAWSRDRNTIYF. In nucleotides, the CDR3 is TGTGCCTGGAGCAGGGATCGAAACACCATATATTTT.

This clone was picked up a small number of times. The chain couples TRBV7-2 to TRBJ2-1; TRBD1 aligns across 7 bases. Germline V lookup: CDR1 SGHTA, CDR2 FQGNSA. The J segment lost 4 bases and the V segment lost 5 bases, leaving 5 bases of the junction unmatched. The CDR3 is 14 residues long. CDR3 loop: CASSRTGSYNEQFF. As DNA, the CDR3 is TGTGCCAGCAGCCGGACAGGCTCGTACAATGAGCAGTTCTTC.

This clone was counted a single time. The chain employs TRBV15 and TRBJ2-1; D is possibly TRBD1 (6 bases). The CDR3 consists of 14 residues. In germline, CDR1 is LNHNV, CDR2 YYDKDF (reference sequence). V was trimmed by 4 bases and J by 3 bases, leaving 10 bases between them. CDR3 protein: CATSTRDNYNEQFF. For the CDR3, the DNA is TGTGCCACCAGCACCCGGGACAACTACAATGAGCAGTTCTTC.

This chain uses TRBV6-2 or TRBV6-3 with TRBJ2-1; D unresolved. The CDR3 totals 15 residues. Germline V gene lookup returns CDR1 MNHEY and CDR2 SVGEGT. V lost 2 bases, J lost 3 bases, and 11 bases lay in between. The CDR3 reads CASSYGVQLYNEQFF. The CDR3 bases are TGTGCCAGCAGTTACGGGGTCCAGCTCTACAATGAGCAGTTCTTC.

The chain couples TRBV5-4 to TRBJ2-2; 9 nucleotides align to TRBD1. The CDR3 has 14 residues. V gave up 7 bases and J gave up 6 bases; unmatched junction bases: 7. Germline values: CDR1 SGHNT, CDR2 YYREEE (reference sequence). The CDR3, as DNA: TGTGCCAGCTCCGGGACAGGGCCGTCCGGGGAGCTGTTTTTT. This translates into CASSGTGPSGELFF. The entire variable domain, with the rest obtained from reference TRBV5-4 and TRBJ2-2, is as follows: ETGVTQSPTHLIKTRGQQVTLRCSSQSGHNTVSWYQQALGQGPQFIFQYYREEENGRGNFPPRFSGLQFPNYSSELNVNALELDDSALYLCASSGTGPSGELFFGEGSRLTVL.

This clone was seen a handful of times. The V call is TRBV5-6, the J call TRBJ1-2, with D unclear. This CDR3 spans 13 amino acids. Germline lookup yields CDR1 SGHDT and CDR2 YYEEEE. The ends were cut back, 0 bases at V and 4 bases at J, with 7 bases in the middle. This chain's CDR3 is CASSLGSLYGYTF. The CDR3 bases are TGTGCCAGCAGCTTGGGAAGCCTCTATGGCTACACCTTC.

This clone has only one observation. V is TRBV5-6 and J is TRBJ2-3; D is perhaps TRBD2 (7 bases). The CDR3 is made up of 15 amino acids. The germline V gene encodes CDR1 SGHDT and CDR2 YYEEEE. Trimming stripped 3 bases from V and 0 bases from J, with 11 bases between. Here the CDR3 DNA reads TGTGCCAGCAGCTGGGGGGGCAGTAGCACAGATACGCAGTATTTT. Amino acid sequence: CASSWGGSSTDTQYF.

The chain has TRBV2 and TRBJ1-2; D unresolved. V lost 7 bases to trimming and J lost 6 bases, with 15 bases between them. The CDR3 spans 13 residues. Per the germline V gene, CDR1 is SNHLY and CDR2 is FYNNEI. The CDR3 sequence is CASTSLGRDGYTF. CDR3 nucleotide sequence: TGTGCCAGCACCTCCCTAGGGCGAGATGGCTACACCTTC.

J is TRBJ2-1 and V is TRBV3-1 (or the pseudogene TRBV3-2); D remains unclear. Trimming shortened V by 1 base and J by 0 bases, and 4 bases separated the two germline ends. Per the germline V gene, CDR1 is LGHDT and CDR2 is YNNKEL (reference sequence). This CDR3 region has 14 residues. Written as DNA, the CDR3 is TGTGCCAGCAGCCAAGGACTCTCCTACAATGAGCAGTTCTTC. Residues: CASSQGLSYNEQFF.

The rearrangement joins TRBV7-2 to TRBJ1-5, with no clear D. The CDR3 has 15 amino acids. Germline V gene data show CDR1 as SGHTA and CDR2 as FQGNSA. Trimming cost V 1 base and J 0 bases, with 7 bases left between them. Here the CDR3 reads CASSLVAASNQPQHF. The DNA of the CDR3 is TGTGCCAGCAGCTTAGTGGCAGCTAGCAATCAGCCCCAGCATTTT.